The subject of this entry is one T cell receptor (beta chain). PCR involved 60 Vbeta and 13 Jbeta primers. TCRdb's table, derived via immunoSEQ multiplex PCR, lists solely in-frame clones and lacks some. The sample lists 120,000 or so clones; over 80% were seen once. The CDR3 consists of 18 residues. Trimming cost V 0 bases and J 1 base; bases outside gene matches: 14. Germline values: CDR1 SQVTM, CDR2 ANQGSEA. The data were obtained in a study of cytomegalovirus exposure and HLA in healthy donors. V and J are TRBV29-1 and TRBJ2-5; 7 positions match TRBD1. The TCR sequence derives from a man aged 25-40 years in good health and CMV-seronegative. Sequenced input: PBMCs. CDR3 sequence reads: CSVEDRQVSRGLQETQYF. The DNA of the CDR3 is TGCAGCGTTGAAGATCGTCAGGTCTCGAGGGGGCTCCAAGAGACCCAGTACTTC.